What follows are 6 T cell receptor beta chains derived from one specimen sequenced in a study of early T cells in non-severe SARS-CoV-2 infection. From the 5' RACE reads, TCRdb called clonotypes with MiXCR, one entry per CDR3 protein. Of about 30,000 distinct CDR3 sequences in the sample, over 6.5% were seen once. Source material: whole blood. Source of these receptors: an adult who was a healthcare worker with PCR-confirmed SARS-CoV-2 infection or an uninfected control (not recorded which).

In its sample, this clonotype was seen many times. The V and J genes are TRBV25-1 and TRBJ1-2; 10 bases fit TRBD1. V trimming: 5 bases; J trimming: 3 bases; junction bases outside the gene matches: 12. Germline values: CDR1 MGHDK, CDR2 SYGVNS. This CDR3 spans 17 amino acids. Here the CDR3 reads CASSFSPGQGMYYGYTF. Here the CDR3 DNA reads TGTGCCAGCAGTTTCTCACCGGGACAGGGGATGTACTATGGCTACACCTTC.

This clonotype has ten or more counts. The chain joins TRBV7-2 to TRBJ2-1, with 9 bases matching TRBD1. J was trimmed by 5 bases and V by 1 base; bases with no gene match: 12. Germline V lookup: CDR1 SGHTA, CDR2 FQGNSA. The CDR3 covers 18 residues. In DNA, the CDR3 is TGTGCCAGCAGCTTAGAGATGCCGGGACAGGGCACCCACAATGAGCAGTTCTTC. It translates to CASSLEMPGQGTHNEQFF.

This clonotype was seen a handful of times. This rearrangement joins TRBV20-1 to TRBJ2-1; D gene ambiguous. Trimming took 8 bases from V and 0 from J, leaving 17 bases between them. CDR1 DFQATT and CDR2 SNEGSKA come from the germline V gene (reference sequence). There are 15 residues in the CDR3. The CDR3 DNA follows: TGCAGTCCGCTTAGCAGAGAGAGCTCCTACAATGAGCAGTTCTTC. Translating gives CSPLSRESSYNEQFF.

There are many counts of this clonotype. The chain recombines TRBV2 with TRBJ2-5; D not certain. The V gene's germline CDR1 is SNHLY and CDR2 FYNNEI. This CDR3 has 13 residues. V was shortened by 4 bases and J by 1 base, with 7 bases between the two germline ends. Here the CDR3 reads CASSVSIQETQYF. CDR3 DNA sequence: TGTGCCAGCAGTGTCTCCATCCAAGAGACCCAGTACTTC.

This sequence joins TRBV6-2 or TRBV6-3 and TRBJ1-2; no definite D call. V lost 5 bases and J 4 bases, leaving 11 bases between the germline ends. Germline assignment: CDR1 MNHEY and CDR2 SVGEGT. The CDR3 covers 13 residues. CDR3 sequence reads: CASSHIPVYGYTF. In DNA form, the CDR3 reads TGTGCCAGCAGTCACATTCCAGTCTATGGCTACACCTTC.

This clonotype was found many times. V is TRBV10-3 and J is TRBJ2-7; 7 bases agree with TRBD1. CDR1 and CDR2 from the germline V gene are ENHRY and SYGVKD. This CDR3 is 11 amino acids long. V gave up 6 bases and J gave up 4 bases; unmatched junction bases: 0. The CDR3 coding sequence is TGTGCCATCAGCAGGGGGTACGAGCAGTACTTC. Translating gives CAISRGYEQYF.